This entry lists 25 T cell receptor beta chains sequenced from one sample in a study of molecular identifiers for immune sequencing clone quantification. A single record per CDR3 protein comes from TCRdb applying MiXCR to the PCR reads. Among about 640,000 distinct CDR3 sequences listed, just under 20% were seen once. Sequencing input: naive CD8+ T cells from blood, with Jurkat cell RNA spiked in. Subset: FACS-sorted CD8+CD4-CCR7+CD45RA+ naive T cells. Source of these receptors: a human donor in good health. Some libraries in this study had Jurkat cell RNA spiked in.

This clonotype was found many times. This chain uses TRBV7-9 with TRBJ1-1; 7 bases are a match to TRBD1. Germline V CDR1 and CDR2: SEHNR, FQNEAQ (reference sequence). V was clipped by 4 bases and J by 8 bases; unmatched bases: 4. This CDR3 has 12 residues. The CDR3 spells CASSSTDREAFF. In DNA, the CDR3 is TGTGCCAGCAGCTCGACGGACAGGGAAGCTTTCTTT.

J is TRBJ2-1 and V is TRBV12-3 or TRBV12-4; 8 nucleotides line up with TRBD2. With 6 bases clipped from V and 2 bases from J, the junction kept 9 bases outside the gene matches. The CDR3 contains 16 residues. The CDR3: CASRPLTGGAYNEQFF. The CDR3 nucleotides are TGTGCCAGCAGACCTCTTACGGGAGGGGCCTACAATGAGCAGTTCTTC.

The table lists this clonotype with a few counts. The rearrangement uses TRBV30 and TRBJ2-7; 7 bases are a match to TRBD1. V shed 2 bases, J shed 2 bases, and the junction held 6 bases outside the gene matches. This CDR3 is 14 amino acids long. Per the germline V gene, CDR1 is GTSNPN and CDR2 is SVGIG (reference sequence). The CDR3 region is CAWSRDRSAYEQYF. Here the CDR3 DNA reads TGTGCCTGGAGTAGGGACAGATCCGCCTACGAGCAGTACTTC.

This clonotype was detected ten times or more. This chain joins TRBV30 and TRBJ2-5; tentative D call: TRBD1 (6 bases). The germline V and J ends were trimmed by 4 bases and 2 bases, with 8 bases remaining between them. CDR3 length equals 12 residues. Germline loops: CDR1 GTSNPN, CDR2 SVGIG (reference sequence). The DNA of the CDR3 is TGTGCCTGGAACAGGGTACAAGAGACCCAGTACTTC. Translating gives CAWNRVQETQYF.

The sample holds many counts of this clonotype. The rearrangement joins TRBV27 to TRBJ1-5; no clear D gene. Trimming took 5 bases from V and 5 from J, leaving 13 bases between them. Germline-derived CDR1 and CDR2 are MNHEY and SMNVEV (reference sequence). CDR3 length: 14 amino acids. DNA of the CDR3: TGTGCCAGCAGTCTACGTTCCACGGATCAGCCCCAGCATTTT. It yields the protein CASSLRSTDQPQHF.

This clonotype has at least ten counts. This rearrangement joins TRBV27 to TRBJ1-5; 7 nucleotides agree with TRBD1. V was clipped by 4 bases and J by 1 base; unmatched bases: 4. Germline values: CDR1 MNHEY, CDR2 SMNVEV (reference sequence). The CDR3 extends over 15 amino acids. This chain's CDR3 is CASSSRGPSNQPQHF. In DNA, the CDR3 is TGTGCCAGCAGTTCAAGGGGGCCCAGCAATCAGCCCCAGCATTTT.

The gene calls are TRBV25-1 and TRBJ1-3, with D tentatively TRBD1 (5 bases). This CDR3 contains 15 residues. The germline V and J ends were trimmed by 4 bases and 0 bases, with 10 bases remaining between them. Germline CDR1 and CDR2: MGHDK and SYGVNS. Written as DNA, the CDR3 is TGTGCCAGCAGTGCTGAGGGGTTCTCTGGAAACACCATATATTTT. It is translated as CASSAEGFSGNTIYF. Supplemented by reference TRBV25-1 and TRBJ1-3, the full variable domain reads EADIYQTPRYLVIGTGKKITLECSQTMGHDKMYWYQQDPGMELHLIHYSYGVNSTEKGDLSSESTVSRIRTEHFPLTLESARPSHTSQYLCASSAEGFSGNTIYFGEGSWLTVV.

With respect to this clonotype: A single base separates this from a much larger clone, so it may be a read error. The gene calls are TRBV7-9 and TRBJ1-2, with D possibly matching TRBD1 (6 bases). Trimming shortened V by 5 bases and J by 0 bases, and 16 bases separated the two germline ends. The CDR3 loop spans 16 amino acids. From germline, CDR1 is SEHNR and CDR2 FQNEAQ (reference sequence). CDR3 bases: TGTGCCAGCAGCCATTCTTCCAGGGGAACTAACTATGGCTACACCTTC. This gives the protein CASSHSSRGTNYGYTF.

On this clonotype itself: It may be a read error: a sequence one base away is much more abundant. The chain combines TRBV6-6 with TRBJ2-5; D not certain. The CDR3 is 14 amino acids. Germline V CDR1 and CDR2: MNHNY, SVGAGI (reference sequence). CDR3 region: CASSPLTRQETQSF. In DNA form, the CDR3 reads TGTGCCAGCAGTCCGTTGACTCGACAAGAGACCCAGTCCTTC.

The chain has TRBV7-9 and TRBJ1-5, with 7 bases matching TRBD1. The CDR3 has 14 amino acids. The germline CDR1 and CDR2 sequences are SEHNR and FQNEAQ (reference sequence). V shed 6 bases and J 3 bases; nucleotides not matched to a gene: 5. The CDR3, as DNA: TGTGCCAGCAGTTCCGACAGGGACAATCAGCCCCAGCATTTT. This sequence encodes CASSSDRDNQPQHF. The entire variable domain, with the rest obtained from reference TRBV7-9 and TRBJ1-5, is as follows: DTGVSQNPRHKITKRGQNVTFRCDPISEHNRLYWYRQTLGQGPEFLTYFQNEAQLEKSRLLSDRFSAERPKGSFSTLEIQRTEQGDSAMYLCASSSDRDNQPQHFGDGTRLSIL.

Of note for this clonotype: Given a much more abundant clone one base away, this may be a read error. The CDR3 is CASKAPQGTQYF. The CDR3 DNA is TGTGCCAGCAAGGCTCCCCAAGGGACCCAGTACTTC. The V call is TRBV28, the J call TRBJ2-5, with D unresolved. The germline V gene has CDR1 MDHEN and CDR2 SYDVKM. This CDR3 has 12 residues. Based on the CDR3 plus reference TRBV28 and TRBJ2-5, the full variable domain is DVKVTQSSRYLVKRTGEKVFLECVQDMDHENMFWYRQDPGLGLRLIYFSYDVKMKEKGDIPEGYSVSREKKERFSLILESASTNQTSMYLCASKAPQGTQYFGPGTRLLVL.

Only a few counts were recorded for this clonotype. The chain is built from TRBV9 and TRBJ1-3; D call uncertain. Germline CDR1 is SGDLS and CDR2 is YYNGEE. The CDR3 runs to 17 residues. With 3 bases removed from V and 2 bases from J, the gap between germline ends came to 18 bases. As DNA, the CDR3 is TGTGCCAGCAGCGAATCATGGGAGACATTCACTGGAAACACCATATATTTT. Translated: CASSESWETFTGNTIYF.

This clonotype was observed at least ten times. The chain links TRBV9 to TRBJ2-7; D is ambiguous. Trimming took off 0 bases at V and 0 bases at J, with 10 bases between the two ends. The CDR3 totals 15 residues. Germline values: CDR1 SGDLS, CDR2 YYNGEE. The CDR3 is CASSVGAEPSYEQYF. CDR3 bases: TGTGCCAGCAGCGTAGGGGCCGAACCCTCCTACGAGCAGTACTTC.

This clonotype was detected ten times or more. The CDR3 is CASSQDLGSQETQYF. CDR3 sequence (DNA): TGCGCCAGCAGCCAAGATCTGGGCTCCCAAGAGACCCAGTACTTC. This chain connects TRBV4-1 to TRBJ2-5; D remains unclear. The CDR3 consists of 15 residues. Trimming stripped 0 bases from V and 1 base from J, with 9 bases between. The germline V gene encodes CDR1 MGHRA and CDR2 YSYEKL.

The chain employs TRBV19 and TRBJ2-3; D might be TRBD1 (5 bases). V lost 5 bases and J lost 6, with 18 bases in between. Per the germline V gene, CDR1 is LNHDA and CDR2 is SQIVND (reference sequence). The CDR3 runs 15 residues. The DNA of the CDR3 is TGTGCCAGTAGTCCCCAGGGATCTGCAGGTGATACGCAGTATTTT. Its protein product is CASSPQGSAGDTQYF.

This clonotype was recorded many times. Here the CDR3 reads CASSYRTSGTHEQYF. The CDR3 coding sequence is TGTGCCAGCAGTTACCGAACTAGCGGGACCCACGAGCAGTACTTC. This chain uses TRBV6-6 with TRBJ2-7; 10 nucleotides align to TRBD2. The CDR3 consists of 15 residues. V shed 2 bases, J shed 5 bases, and the junction held 6 bases outside the gene matches. CDR1 and CDR2 from the germline V gene are MNHNY and SVGAGI (reference sequence).

This clonotype was picked up many times. The rearrangement uses TRBV9 and TRBJ2-2; 7 nucleotides line up with TRBD1. Losses at the gene ends were 1 base for V and 3 bases for J; bases not matched to a gene: 6. CDR3 length equals 16 residues. Germline loops: CDR1 SGDLS, CDR2 YYNGEE. The CDR3 loop reads CASSVTGAGYTGELFF. CDR3 nucleotide sequence: TGTGCCAGCAGCGTAACAGGGGCAGGCTACACCGGGGAGCTGTTTTTT.

Note on this clonotype: A much larger clonotype is one base distant, so this may be a read error. The chain recombines TRBV4-3 with TRBJ2-1; 9 positions agree with TRBD2. Germline values: CDR1 LGHNA, CDR2 YSLEER. This CDR3 contains 13 residues. The CDR3 DNA follows: TGCGCCAGCAGCCAAGATCGGACTAGCGAGCAGTCCTTC. This sequence encodes CASSQDRTSEQSF.

This clonotype showed up just a few times. The chain couples TRBV11-2 to TRBJ2-1; no reliable D call. The V end was cut by 4 bases, the J end by 9 bases, with 16 bases between. The germline V gene encodes CDR1 SGHAT and CDR2 FQNNGV. This CDR3 is 14 amino acids long. CDR3 sequence (DNA): TGTGCCAGCAGCTACCTGATTGGTCGGAGTGAGCAGTTCTTC. Protein: CASSYLIGRSEQFF. Looking up the rest from reference TRBV11-2 and TRBJ2-1 gives the full variable domain: EAGVAQSPRYKIIEKRQSVAFWCNPISGHATLYWYQQILGQGPKLLIQFQNNGVVDDSQLPKDRFSAERLKGVDSTLKIQPAKLEDSAVYLCASSYLIGRSEQFFGPGTRLTVL.

This clonotype was recorded at least ten times. The chain employs TRBV7-9 and TRBJ1-1; D gene unclear. Trimming stripped 1 base from V and 1 base from J, with 7 bases between. Germline V CDR1 and CDR2: SEHNR, FQNEAQ (reference sequence). This CDR3 has 14 amino acids. The CDR3 protein is CASSLGISNTEAFF. In DNA form, the CDR3 reads TGTGCCAGCAGCTTAGGAATCTCGAACACTGAAGCTTTCTTT. The full variable domain, in which reference TRBV7-9 and TRBJ1-1 provide the parts outside the CDR3, is DTGVSQNPRHKITKRGQNVTFRCDPISEHNRLYWYRQTLGQGPEFLTYFQNEAQLEKSRLLSDRFSAERPKGSFSTLEIQRTEQGDSAMYLCASSLGISNTEAFFGQGTRLTVV.

The table lists this clonotype with a few counts. The chain recombines TRBV27 with TRBJ1-1; TRBD1 agrees at 8 bases. CDR3 length: 15 residues. Trimming took 2 bases from V and 5 from J; bases not matched to a gene: 7. CDR1 is MNHEY, CDR2 SMNVEV, per germline (reference sequence). The CDR3 DNA reads as TGTGCCAGCAGTTTACTGTACAGGGGGGAGACTGAAGCTTTCTTT. Its protein is CASSLLYRGETEAFF.

A few counts support this clonotype. This chain connects TRBV27 to TRBJ2-7, with 9 bases matching TRBD1. Trimming removed 9 bases from V and 5 bases from J; junction bases left unmatched: 8. Per the germline V gene, CDR1 is MNHEY and CDR2 is SMNVEV (reference sequence). The CDR3 loop spans 13 amino acids. The CDR3 here is CASGRDRDHEQYF. DNA of the CDR3: TGTGCCAGTGGCCGGGACAGGGACCACGAGCAGTACTTC.

This clonotype has ten or more counts. The chain uses TRBV7-9 and TRBJ2-1; TRBD2 aligns across 13 bases. Trimming at V came to 4 bases and at J to 8 bases, leaving 8 bases not matched to a gene. This CDR3 has 16 amino acids. Germline loops: CDR1 SEHNR, CDR2 FQNEAQ (reference sequence). In nucleotides, the CDR3 is TGTGCCAGCAGCTCCCCCGTTGGGACTAGCGGGGATGAGCAGTTCTTC. As protein: CASSSPVGTSGDEQFF.

As for this clonotype: A much bigger clone sits one base away, suggesting this may be a read error. The conserved closing phenylalanine or tryptophan is absent in this CDR3, likely reflecting a read error. CDR3 sequence (DNA): TGTGCCACCAGTGATTCTAGGGTTGGGGCCAATGAGCAGTTCCTC. It yields the protein CATSDSRVGANEQFL. The rearrangement joins TRBV24-1 to TRBJ2-1; D might be TRBD1 (5 bases). V was trimmed by 2 bases and J by 6 bases, leaving 13 bases between them. The germline CDR1 and CDR2 sequences are KGHDR and SFDVKD. The length of the CDR3 is 15 residues.

This clonotype turned up a few times. The gene calls are TRBV12-3 or TRBV12-4 and TRBJ2-1, with 9 bases lining up with TRBD2. CDR3 length: 15 amino acids. Trimming removed 6 bases from V and 2 bases from J; junction bases left unmatched: 5. CDR3 nucleotide sequence: TGTGCCAGCAGAGAGGGCGGGAGGGCCTACAATGAGCAGTTCTTC. Protein product: CASREGGRAYNEQFF.